This TCR beta chain was captured in a study of CD8 T cells in Susac syndrome. Reverse transcription of roughly 0.5 to 1 ug RNA used random hexamers. Amplification of TCR beta CDR3 was carried out by immunoSEQ multiplex PCR, which covered 54 Vbeta and 13 Jbeta segments. Each CDR3 protein gets one entry after TCRdb re-called the immunoSEQ multiplex PCR reads with MiXCR. The sample has about 120,000 distinct CDR3 sequences; 80% to 95% are singletons. CD8+ and CD4+ T cells circulating in blood were sequenced for TCR beta. It was negative isolation that provided the CD8+ and CD4+ T cells, whereas TEMRA cells were enriched by FACS. The CDR3 contains 18 residues. Germline V CDR1 and CDR2: SGHTA, FQGNSA. V trimming: 0 bases; J trimming: 2 bases; junction bases outside the gene matches: 5.

This TCR was sampled from a human donor in good health. Sequencing was performed on CD4+ T cells from PBMCs. V and J are TRBV7-2 and TRBJ2-4; 12 bases align to TRBD2. CDR3: CASSLALAGGNTKNIQYF. DNA of the CDR3: TGTGCCAGCAGCTTAGCGCTAGCGGGGGGGAATACCAAAAACATTCAGTACTTC.